This TCR beta chain was obtained from a study of OX40 agonist ivuxolimab in advanced cancers. Here immunoSEQ multiplex PCR was the method, and the copy in TCRdb shows in-frame clones only, minus some. The table records tens of thousands of clones, approximately 88% of them present only once. Germline V CDR1 and CDR2: SGHTA, FQGNSA. The V gene lost 4 bases and the J gene lost 9 bases, with 13 bases spanning the gap. CDR3 length: 12 amino acids. The rearrangement uses TRBV7-2 and TRBJ2-7, with D uncertain. Sample: CD4+ or CD8+ T cells sorted from blood, taken in a trial of the OX40 agonist ivuxolimab. This sequence originates from an adult with an advanced solid tumor such as melanoma, head and neck, liver or kidney cancer. Written as DNA, the CDR3 is TGTGCCAGCAGCTCAGCTCCGTCCTGGCAGTACTTC. Its translation is CASSSAPSWQYF.